The 9 T cell receptor beta chains presented below share a single source sample, sequenced in a study of blood T cells in healthy people across ages. Alongside a J-beta primer mix, a sample-barcoded 5' primer served in a second PCR lasting roughly 6 to 12 cycles. TCRdb re-analysed the 5' RACE reads in MiXCR, keeping a single row per CDR3 protein. The data contain roughly 700,000 distinct CDR3 sequences, more than 20% of them seen just once; the ten biggest clones take up more than 8%. This sample also belongs to another study, concerning T cells of mothers and their children.

The sequenced sample consisted of blood. These receptors came from a boy between 10 and 17 years old in good health.

V gene TRBV6-5 combines with J gene TRBJ2-4, with D tentatively TRBD1 or TRBD2 (5 bases each). CDR1 MNHEY and CDR2 SVGAGI come from the germline V gene. The V end lost 4 bases, the J end lost 8 bases, and 18 bases lay between the germline ends. The CDR3 totals 15 residues. CDR3 sequence reads: CASSSTGTADDIQYF. CDR3 nucleotides: TGTGCCAGCAGTTCGACCGGGACGGCTGATGACATTCAGTACTTC.

This sequence joins TRBV28 and TRBJ2-6; D unclear. The CDR3 is made up of 16 amino acids. V was pared by 6 bases and J by 1 base, with 13 bases between. CDR1 and CDR2 (germline): MDHEN, SYDVKM. The CDR3 sequence is CASSSLGPSGANVLTF. CDR3 DNA: TGTGCCAGCAGCTCTCTCGGCCCTTCTGGGGCCAACGTCCTGACTTTC.

This clonotype showed up just a few times. Here the CDR3 reads CSAPRGGLTPSTDTQYF. The CDR3 DNA follows: TGCAGTGCTCCGAGGGGGGGCCTGACCCCTAGCACAGATACGCAGTATTTT. The rearrangement joins TRBV20-1 to TRBJ2-3, with D possibly being TRBD2 (7 bases). Germline V gene data show CDR1 as DFQATT and CDR2 as SNEGSKA (reference sequence). V dropped 5 bases and J dropped 0 bases, with 21 bases sitting between them. This CDR3 region has 17 residues.

The chain links TRBV20-1 to TRBJ2-5; 11 nucleotides align to TRBD2. Per the germline V gene, CDR1 is DFQATT and CDR2 is SNEGSKA (reference sequence). This CDR3 contains 15 residues. The V segment lost 5 bases and the J segment 1 base; nucleotides outside the gene matches: 6. CDR3 protein: CSAGTSGRAQETQYF. The DNA for the CDR3 is TGCAGTGCTGGCACTAGCGGGAGAGCCCAAGAGACCCAGTACTTC.

This rearrangement joins TRBV10-3 to TRBJ2-1; 9 bases line up with TRBD2. J gave up 6 bases and V 11 bases, and 5 bases lay outside the gene matches. In germline, CDR1 is ENHRY, CDR2 SYGVKD. The CDR3 spans 12 residues. CDR3 loop: CAALAGRNEQFF. Written as DNA, the CDR3 is TGTGCCGCACTAGCGGGCCGCAATGAGCAGTTCTTC.

The chain carries TRBV20-1 and TRBJ2-7; D is tentatively TRBD1 or TRBD2 (5 bases each). Germline assignment: CDR1 DFQATT and CDR2 SNEGSKA (reference sequence). V shed 4 bases and J shed 3 bases, with 16 bases lying between them. The CDR3 totals 14 residues. This chain's CDR3 is CSAKEGSTVYEQYF. The CDR3 region has the DNA TGCAGTGCTAAAGAGGGGTCGACCGTCTACGAGCAGTACTTC.

The chain links TRBV9 to TRBJ2-3; 9 bases agree with TRBD1. Germline trimming cut 3 bases from V and 3 bases from J; bases unmatched to any gene: 8. CDR3 length: 16 amino acids. CDR1 and CDR2 (germline): SGDLS, YYNGEE. This chain's CDR3 is CASSEGTGRRTDTQYF. DNA of the CDR3: TGTGCCAGCAGCGAGGGGACAGGGAGGAGGACAGATACGCAGTATTTT.

In DNA, the CDR3 is TGTGCCAGCAGCGTAGGCTCCGGGGTCCAAGAGACCCAGTACTTC. This sequence encodes CASSVGSGVQETQYF. The J gene is TRBJ2-5, the V gene TRBV7-9; TRBD2 is a possible D gene (5 bases). Germline assignment: CDR1 SEHNR and CDR2 FQNEAQ (reference sequence). CDR3 size: 15 residues. Deletions cut 5 bases from V and 1 base from J, with 14 bases between.

The chain carries TRBV12-3 or TRBV12-4 and TRBJ2-3; D is possibly TRBD1 or TRBD2 (5 bases each). The V gene lost 1 base and the J gene lost 4 bases, with 15 bases spanning the gap. The CDR3 runs to 16 residues. This CDR3 is CASSLEGYGAPDTQYF. The CDR3 bases are TGTGCCAGCAGTTTAGAGGGGTACGGGGCGCCAGATACGCAGTATTTT.